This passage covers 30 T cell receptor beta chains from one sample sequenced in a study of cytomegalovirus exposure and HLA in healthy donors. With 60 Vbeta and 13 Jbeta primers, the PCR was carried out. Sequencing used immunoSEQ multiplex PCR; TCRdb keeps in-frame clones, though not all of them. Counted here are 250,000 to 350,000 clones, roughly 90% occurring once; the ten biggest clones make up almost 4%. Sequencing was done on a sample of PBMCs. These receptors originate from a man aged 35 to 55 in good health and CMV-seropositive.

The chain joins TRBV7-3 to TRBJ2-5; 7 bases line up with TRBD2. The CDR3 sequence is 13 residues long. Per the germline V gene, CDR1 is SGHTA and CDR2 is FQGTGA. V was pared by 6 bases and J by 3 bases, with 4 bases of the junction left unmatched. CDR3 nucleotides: TGTGCCAGCAGGGCTAGCGGAGAAGAGACCCAGTACTTC. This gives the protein CASRASGEETQYF.

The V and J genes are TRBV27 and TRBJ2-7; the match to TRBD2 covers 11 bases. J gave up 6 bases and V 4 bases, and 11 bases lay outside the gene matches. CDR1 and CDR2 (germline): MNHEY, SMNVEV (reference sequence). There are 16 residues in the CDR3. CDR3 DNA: TGTGCCAGCAGTTCAATGAGTAGCGGGAGGGCCCGCGAGCAGTACTTC. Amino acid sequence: CASSSMSSGRAREQYF.

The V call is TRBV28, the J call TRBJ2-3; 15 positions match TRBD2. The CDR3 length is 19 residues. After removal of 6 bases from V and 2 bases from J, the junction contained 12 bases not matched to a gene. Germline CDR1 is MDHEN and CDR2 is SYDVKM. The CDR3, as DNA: TGTGCCAGCAGGTGGGGGGGACTAGCGGGAGGAGTCTCCACAGATACGCAGTATTTT. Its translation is CASRWGGLAGGVSTDTQYF.

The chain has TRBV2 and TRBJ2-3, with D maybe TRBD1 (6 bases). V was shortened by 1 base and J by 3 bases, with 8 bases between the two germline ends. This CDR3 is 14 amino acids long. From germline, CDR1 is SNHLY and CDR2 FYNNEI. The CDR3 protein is CASSEVRGTDTQYF. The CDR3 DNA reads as TGTGCCAGCAGTGAAGTGAGGGGGACAGATACGCAGTATTTT. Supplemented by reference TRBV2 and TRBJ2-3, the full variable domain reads EPEVTQTPSHQVTQMGQEVILRCVPISNHLYFYWYRQILGQKVEFLVSFYNNEISEKSEIFDDQFSVERPDGSNFTLKIRSTKLEDSAMYFCASSEVRGTDTQYFGPGTRLTVL.

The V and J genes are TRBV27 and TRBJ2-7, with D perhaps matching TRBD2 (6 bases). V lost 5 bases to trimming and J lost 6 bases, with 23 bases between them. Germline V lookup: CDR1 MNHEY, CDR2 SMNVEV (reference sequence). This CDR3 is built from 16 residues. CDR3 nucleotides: TGTGCCAGCAGTCTTAAGCCGGGACTTCACAAGGGCGAGCAGTACTTC. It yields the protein CASSLKPGLHKGEQYF.

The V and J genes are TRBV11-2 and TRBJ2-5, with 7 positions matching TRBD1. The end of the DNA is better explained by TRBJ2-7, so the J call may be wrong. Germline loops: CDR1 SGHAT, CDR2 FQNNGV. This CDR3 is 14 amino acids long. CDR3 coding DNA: TGTGCCAGCAGCCGAGACAGGGTCTTCGACGAGCAGTACTTC. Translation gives CASSRDRVFDEQYF.

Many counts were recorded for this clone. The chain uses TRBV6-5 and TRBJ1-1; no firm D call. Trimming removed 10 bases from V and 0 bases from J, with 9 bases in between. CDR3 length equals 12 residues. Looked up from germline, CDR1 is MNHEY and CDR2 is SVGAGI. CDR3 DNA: TGTGCCACCCGTAGATTGAACACTGAAGCTTTCTTT. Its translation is CATRRLNTEAFF.

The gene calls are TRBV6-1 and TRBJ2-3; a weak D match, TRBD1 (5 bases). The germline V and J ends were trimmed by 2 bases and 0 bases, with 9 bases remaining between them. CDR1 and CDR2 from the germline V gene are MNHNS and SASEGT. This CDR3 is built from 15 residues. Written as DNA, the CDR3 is TGTGCCAGCAGTGAAAGGGGCGGAAGCACAGATACGCAGTATTTT. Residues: CASSERGGSTDTQYF.

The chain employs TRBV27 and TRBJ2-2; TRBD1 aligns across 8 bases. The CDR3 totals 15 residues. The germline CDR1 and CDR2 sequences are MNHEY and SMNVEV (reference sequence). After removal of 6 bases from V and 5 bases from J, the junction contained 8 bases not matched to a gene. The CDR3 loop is CASRAGGLRTGELFF. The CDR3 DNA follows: TGTGCCAGCAGGGCAGGGGGCTTAAGGACCGGGGAGCTGTTTTTT.

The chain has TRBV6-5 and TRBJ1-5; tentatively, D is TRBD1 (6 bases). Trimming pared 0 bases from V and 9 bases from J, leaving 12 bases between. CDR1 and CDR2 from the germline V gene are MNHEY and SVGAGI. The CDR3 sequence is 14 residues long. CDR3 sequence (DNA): TGTGCCAGCAGTTACTCCAGGGGCAGTGGGCCCCAGCATTTT. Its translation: CASSYSRGSGPQHF.

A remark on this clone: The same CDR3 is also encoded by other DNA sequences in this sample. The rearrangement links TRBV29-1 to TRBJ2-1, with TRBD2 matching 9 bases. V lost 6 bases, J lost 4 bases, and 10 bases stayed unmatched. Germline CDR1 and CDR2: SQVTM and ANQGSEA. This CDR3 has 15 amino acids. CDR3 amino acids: CSVDSTAGGYNEQFF. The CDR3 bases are TGCAGCGTCGATTCCACCGCGGGAGGGTACAATGAGCAGTTCTTC.

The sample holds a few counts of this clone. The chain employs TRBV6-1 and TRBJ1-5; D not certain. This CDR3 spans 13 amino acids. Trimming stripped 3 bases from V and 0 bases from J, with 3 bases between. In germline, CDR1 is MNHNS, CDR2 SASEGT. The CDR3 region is CASSDYSNQPQHF. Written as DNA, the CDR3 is TGTGCCAGCAGTGACTATAGCAATCAGCCCCAGCATTTT.

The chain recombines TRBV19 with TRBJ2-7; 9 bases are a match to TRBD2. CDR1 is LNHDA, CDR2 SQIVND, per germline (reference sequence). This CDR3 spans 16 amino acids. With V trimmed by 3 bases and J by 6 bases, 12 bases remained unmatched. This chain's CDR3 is CASSIGWVTSGGEQYF. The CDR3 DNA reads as TGTGCCAGTAGTATCGGTTGGGTGACTAGCGGTGGCGAGCAGTACTTC.

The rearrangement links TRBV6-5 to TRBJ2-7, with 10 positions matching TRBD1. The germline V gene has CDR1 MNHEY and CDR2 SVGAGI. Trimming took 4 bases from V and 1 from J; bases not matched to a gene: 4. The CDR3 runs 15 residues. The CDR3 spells CASSLTGGGSYEQYF. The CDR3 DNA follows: TGTGCCAGCAGTTTGACAGGGGGCGGGTCCTACGAGCAGTACTTC.

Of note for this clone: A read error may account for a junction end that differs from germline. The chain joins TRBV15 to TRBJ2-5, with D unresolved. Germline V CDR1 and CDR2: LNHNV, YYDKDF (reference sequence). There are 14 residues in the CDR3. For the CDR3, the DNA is TGTGCCACCAGCCGAGACGCGGACCAAGAGACCCAGTACTTC. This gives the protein CATSRDADQETQYF. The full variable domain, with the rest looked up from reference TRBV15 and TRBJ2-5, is DAMVIQNPRYQVTQFGKPVTLSCSQTLNHNVMYWYQQKSSQAPKLLFHYYDKDFNNEADTPDNFQSRRPNTSFCFLDIRSPGLGDTAMYLCATSRDADQETQYFGPGTRLLVL.

CDR3 in amino acids: CASSPAGDGNEQFF. The CDR3 nucleotides read TGCGCCAGCAGCCCTGCGGGAGACGGAAATGAGCAGTTCTTC. The rearrangement joins TRBV5-1 to TRBJ2-1; TRBD2 agrees at 7 bases. The length of the CDR3 is 14 residues. Germline-derived CDR1 and CDR2 are SGHRS and YFSETQ. The V segment lost 4 bases and the J segment 7 bases; nucleotides outside the gene matches: 8. The complete variable domain, with remaining parts taken from reference TRBV5-1 and TRBJ2-1, reads KAGVTQTPRYLIKTRGQQVTLSCSPISGHRSVSWYQQTPGQGLQFLFEYFSETQRNKGNFPGRFSGRQFSNSRSEMNVSTLELGDSALYLCASSPAGDGNEQFFGPGTRLTVL.

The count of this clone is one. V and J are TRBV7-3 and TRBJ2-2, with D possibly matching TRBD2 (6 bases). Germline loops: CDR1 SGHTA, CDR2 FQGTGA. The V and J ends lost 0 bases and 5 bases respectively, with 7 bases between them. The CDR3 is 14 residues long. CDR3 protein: CASSLTAGTGELFF. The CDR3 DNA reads TGTGCCAGCAGCTTAACTGCGGGAACCGGGGAGCTGTTTTTT.

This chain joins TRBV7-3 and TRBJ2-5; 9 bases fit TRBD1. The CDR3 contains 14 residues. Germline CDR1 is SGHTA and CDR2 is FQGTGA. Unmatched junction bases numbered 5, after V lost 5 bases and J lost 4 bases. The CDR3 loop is CASSETGGAETQYF. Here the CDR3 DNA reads TGTGCCAGCAGCGAAACAGGGGGCGCAGAGACCCAGTACTTC.

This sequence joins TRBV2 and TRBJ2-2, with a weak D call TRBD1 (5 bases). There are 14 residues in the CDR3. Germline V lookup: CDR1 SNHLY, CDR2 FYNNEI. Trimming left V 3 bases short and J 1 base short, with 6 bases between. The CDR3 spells CASSDDRNTGELFF. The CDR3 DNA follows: TGTGCCAGCAGTGACGACAGGAACACCGGGGAGCTGTTTTTT.

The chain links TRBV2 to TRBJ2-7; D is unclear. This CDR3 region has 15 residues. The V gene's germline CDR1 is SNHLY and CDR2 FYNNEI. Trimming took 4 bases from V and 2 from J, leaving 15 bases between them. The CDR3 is CASSATPTEAYEQYF. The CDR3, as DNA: TGTGCCAGCAGTGCGACACCAACGGAAGCCTACGAGCAGTACTTC.

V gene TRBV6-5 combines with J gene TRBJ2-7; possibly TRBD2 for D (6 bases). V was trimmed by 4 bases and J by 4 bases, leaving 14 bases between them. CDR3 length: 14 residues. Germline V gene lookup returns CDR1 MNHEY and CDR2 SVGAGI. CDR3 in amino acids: CASSLGGVGYEQYF. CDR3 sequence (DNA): TGTGCCAGCAGTTTGGGCGGGGTAGGGTACGAGCAGTACTTC.

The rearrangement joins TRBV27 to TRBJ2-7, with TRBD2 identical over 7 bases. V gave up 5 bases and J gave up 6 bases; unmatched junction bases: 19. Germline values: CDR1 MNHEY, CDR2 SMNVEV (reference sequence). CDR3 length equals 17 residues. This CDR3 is CASSTTPWTSRGREQYF. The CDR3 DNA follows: TGTGCCAGCAGTACTACGCCCTGGACTAGTCGCGGCCGCGAGCAGTACTTC.

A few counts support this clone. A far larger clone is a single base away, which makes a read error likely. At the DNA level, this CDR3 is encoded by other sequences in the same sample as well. The CDR3 here is CASSSGGITYEQYF. In DNA, the CDR3 is TGCGCCAGCAGCTCGGGGGGAATTACATACGAGCAGTACTTC. The chain employs TRBV5-1 and TRBJ2-5, with 7 nucleotides matching TRBD2. The J call is uncertain, as TRBJ2-7 better fits the DNA end. The CDR3 contains 14 residues. Germline loops: CDR1 SGHRS, CDR2 YFSETQ.

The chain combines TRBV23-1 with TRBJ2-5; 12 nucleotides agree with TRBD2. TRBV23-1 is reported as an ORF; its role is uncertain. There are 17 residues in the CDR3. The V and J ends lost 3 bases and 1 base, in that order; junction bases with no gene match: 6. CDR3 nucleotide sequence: TGCGCCAGCAGTCATTCTCCACTAGCGGGAGGCCAAGAGACCCAGTACTTC. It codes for CASSHSPLAGGQETQYF.

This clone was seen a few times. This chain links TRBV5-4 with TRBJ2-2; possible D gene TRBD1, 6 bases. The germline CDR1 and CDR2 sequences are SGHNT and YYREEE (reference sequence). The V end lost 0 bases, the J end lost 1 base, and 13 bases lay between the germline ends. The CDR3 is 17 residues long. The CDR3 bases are TGTGCCAGCAGCTTGGACAGGGCAAGCCTGAACACCGGGGAGCTGTTTTTT. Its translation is CASSLDRASLNTGELFF.

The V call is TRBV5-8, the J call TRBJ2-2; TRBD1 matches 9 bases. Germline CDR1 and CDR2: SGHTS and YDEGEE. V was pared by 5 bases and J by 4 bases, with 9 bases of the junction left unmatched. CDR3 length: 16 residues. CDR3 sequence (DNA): TGTGCCAGCAGGTGGAACAGGGGGCCTGGCACCGGGGAGCTGTTTTTT. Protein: CASRWNRGPGTGELFF.

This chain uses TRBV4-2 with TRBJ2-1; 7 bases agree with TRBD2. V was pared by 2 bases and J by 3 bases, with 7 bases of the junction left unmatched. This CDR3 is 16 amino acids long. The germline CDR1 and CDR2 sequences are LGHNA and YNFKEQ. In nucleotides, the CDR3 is TGTGCCAGCAGCCAATCCCGGGGAGGGCTCTACAATGAGCAGTTCTTC. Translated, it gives CASSQSRGGLYNEQFF.

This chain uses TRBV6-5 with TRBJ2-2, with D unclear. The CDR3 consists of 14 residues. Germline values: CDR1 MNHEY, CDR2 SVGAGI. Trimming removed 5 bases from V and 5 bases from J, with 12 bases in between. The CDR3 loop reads CASSPWSLTGELFF. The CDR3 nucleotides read TGTGCCAGCAGTCCATGGAGTTTAACCGGGGAGCTGTTTTTT.

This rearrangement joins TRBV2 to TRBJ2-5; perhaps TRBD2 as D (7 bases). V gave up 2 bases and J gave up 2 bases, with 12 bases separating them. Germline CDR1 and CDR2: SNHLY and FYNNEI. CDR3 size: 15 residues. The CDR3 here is CASSEPGGTQETQYF. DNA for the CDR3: TGTGCCAGCAGTGAACCGGGGGGCACTCAAGAGACCCAGTACTTC.

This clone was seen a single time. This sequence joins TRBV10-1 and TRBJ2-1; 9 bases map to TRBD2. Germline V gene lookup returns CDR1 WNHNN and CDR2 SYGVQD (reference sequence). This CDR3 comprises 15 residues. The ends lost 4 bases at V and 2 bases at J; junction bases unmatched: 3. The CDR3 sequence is CASSVGGRAYNEQFF. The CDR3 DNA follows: TGCGCCAGCAGTGTTGGCGGGAGGGCCTACAATGAGCAGTTCTTC.